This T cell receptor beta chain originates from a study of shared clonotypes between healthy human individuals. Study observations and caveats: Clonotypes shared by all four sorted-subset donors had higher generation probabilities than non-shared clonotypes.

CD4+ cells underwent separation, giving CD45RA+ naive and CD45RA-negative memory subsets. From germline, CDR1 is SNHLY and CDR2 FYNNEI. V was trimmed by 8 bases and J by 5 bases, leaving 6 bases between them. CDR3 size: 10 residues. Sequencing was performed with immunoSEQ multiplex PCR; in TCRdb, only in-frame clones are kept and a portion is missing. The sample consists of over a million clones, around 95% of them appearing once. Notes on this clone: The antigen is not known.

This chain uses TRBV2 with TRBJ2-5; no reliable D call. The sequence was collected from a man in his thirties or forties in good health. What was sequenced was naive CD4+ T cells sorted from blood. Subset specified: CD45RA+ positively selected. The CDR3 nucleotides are TGTGCCAGCTTCCGGGAGACCCAGTACTTC. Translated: CASFRETQYF. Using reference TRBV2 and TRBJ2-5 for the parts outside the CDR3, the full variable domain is EPEVTQTPSHQVTQMGQEVILRCVPISNHLYFYWYRQILGQKVEFLVSFYNNEISEKSEIFDDQFSVERPDGSNFTLKIRSTKLEDSAMYFCASFRETQYFGPGTRLLVL.